The 12 T cell receptor beta chains in this list originate from one sample, sequenced in a study of OX40 agonist ivuxolimab in advanced cancers. Only in-frame clones appear in the TCRdb table, and some are missing; sequencing was by immunoSEQ multiplex PCR. The repertoire holds 10,000 to 12,000 clones, with around three quarters as singletons. The sample in question was CD4+ or CD8+ T cells sorted from blood, obtained in a trial of the OX40 agonist ivuxolimab. The source of these receptors is an adult with an advanced solid tumor such as melanoma, head and neck, liver or kidney cancer.

This chain links TRBV9 with TRBJ2-3, with D possibly being TRBD2 (6 bases). The CDR3 extends over 14 amino acids. CDR1 is SGDLS and CDR2 is YYNGEE in the germline V gene. V was pared by 1 base and J by 6 bases, with 12 bases between. In nucleotides, the CDR3 is TGTGCCAGCAGCGTAAGGCCAAGCGGGGATACGCAGTATTTT. Amino acid sequence: CASSVRPSGDTQYF.

This rearrangement joins TRBV28 to TRBJ1-2; D call uncertain. Deletions cut 4 bases from V and 4 bases from J, with 10 bases between. This CDR3 contains 13 residues. CDR1 MDHEN and CDR2 SYDVKM come from the germline V gene. The DNA of the CDR3 is TGTGCCAGCAGTTCACGGACGGGCTATGGCTACACCTTC. It translates to CASSSRTGYGYTF.

This chain uses TRBV7-9 with TRBJ2-1; a weak D match, TRBD2 (6 bases). The CDR3 is made up of 15 amino acids. Trimming stripped 1 base from V and 2 bases from J, with 9 bases between. Germline V gene data show CDR1 as SEHNR and CDR2 as FQNEAQ (reference sequence). The CDR3: CASSLERVAYNEQFF. The CDR3 DNA follows: TGTGCCAGCAGCTTAGAGCGGGTGGCCTACAATGAGCAGTTCTTC. Looking up the rest from reference TRBV7-9 and TRBJ2-1 gives the full variable domain: DTGVSQNPRHKITKRGQNVTFRCDPISEHNRLYWYRQTLGQGPEFLTYFQNEAQLEKSRLLSDRFSAERPKGSFSTLEIQRTEQGDSAMYLCASSLERVAYNEQFFGPGTRLTVL.

J is TRBJ1-3 and V is TRBV9, with TRBD1 matching 7 bases. V dropped 9 bases and J dropped 2; count of bases not matched to a gene: 8. The CDR3 has 14 amino acids. CDR1 SGDLS and CDR2 YYNGEE come from the germline V gene. CDR3 loop: CATAPGQPGNTIYF. The CDR3 coding sequence is TGTGCCACTGCGCCGGGACAGCCTGGAAACACCATATATTTT.

V and J are TRBV29-1 and TRBJ2-4; D gene uncertain. V was cut by 4 bases and J by 3 bases, with 19 bases left in between. Germline CDR1 and CDR2: SQVTM and ANQGSEA. The CDR3 has 16 residues. CDR3 DNA sequence: TGCAGCGTTGCCGGGTTTGCATCGGATGGCAAAAACATTCAGTACTTC. Protein: CSVAGFASDGKNIQYF.

The V call is TRBV15, the J call TRBJ2-3; the match to TRBD2 covers 8 bases. This CDR3 comprises 14 residues. After removal of 11 bases from V and 1 base from J, the junction contained 8 bases not matched to a gene. Germline V gene sequence: CDR1 LNHNV, CDR2 YYDKDF (reference sequence). CDR3 loop: CAASGSKGTDTQYF. DNA of the CDR3: TGTGCCGCGAGCGGGAGTAAGGGCACAGATACGCAGTATTTT.

The J gene is TRBJ2-7, the V gene TRBV7-6, with 8 bases lining up with TRBD1. J gave up 3 bases and V 5 bases, and 6 bases lay outside the gene matches. The germline gives CDR1 SGHVS, CDR2 FNYEAQ. The CDR3 loop spans 14 amino acids. This CDR3 is CASSAGQGIYEQYF. Here the CDR3 DNA reads TGTGCCAGCAGCGCCGGACAGGGCATCTACGAGCAGTACTTC.

The chain is built from TRBV9 and TRBJ2-3; D may be TRBD2 (6 bases). Germline V gives CDR1 SGDLS, CDR2 YYNGEE. Trimming took 0 bases from V and 2 from J, leaving 13 bases between them. The CDR3 contains 16 residues. The CDR3 region is CASSVGSGTATDTQYF. CDR3 nucleotide sequence: TGTGCCAGCAGCGTAGGTTCCGGGACTGCCACAGATACGCAGTATTTT.

The rearrangement links TRBV13 to TRBJ2-1; 10 bases line up with TRBD2. Per germline, CDR1 PRHDT and CDR2 FYEKMQ (reference sequence). V lost 5 bases and J lost 10; bases outside the gene matches: 11. This CDR3 has 15 residues. CDR3 nucleotide sequence: TGTGCCAGCAGCCGGGGCGCTAGCGGGAGAGAAGAGCAGTTCTTC. Protein: CASSRGASGREEQFF.

With respect to this clone: This same CDR3 is encoded by further DNA sequences in the sample. The chain is built from TRBV9 and TRBJ2-5; perhaps TRBD1 as D (6 bases). Germline CDR1 is SGDLS and CDR2 is YYNGEE. The CDR3 length is 14 residues. Trimming removed 0 bases at V and 2 bases at J, with 8 bases between. The CDR3 sequence is CASSVEGGQETQYF. CDR3 coding DNA: TGTGCCAGCAGCGTAGAAGGGGGACAAGAGACCCAGTACTTC.

The chain couples TRBV27 to TRBJ1-2; D gene ambiguous. V lost 3 bases, J lost 2 bases, and 7 bases lay in between. Per germline, CDR1 MNHEY and CDR2 SMNVEV (reference sequence). The CDR3 sequence is 13 residues long. The CDR3 spells CASSLRQNYGYTF. The CDR3 DNA sequence: TGTGCCAGCAGTTTGCGTCAGAACTATGGCTACACCTTC.

The chain recombines TRBV5-6 with TRBJ2-1; D might be TRBD1 (6 bases). Germline V gives CDR1 SGHDT, CDR2 YYEEEE. V lost 4 bases and J 6 bases, leaving 14 bases between the germline ends. The CDR3 extends over 14 amino acids. This CDR3 reads CASSGTITVNEQFF. As DNA, the CDR3 is TGTGCCAGCAGCGGGACAATAACCGTCAATGAGCAGTTCTTC.